The 14 T cell receptor beta chains below were found in one sample sequenced in a study of T-cell reconstitution after alpha-beta-depleted transplantation in children. The authors prepared the TCRbeta library with unique molecular identifiers. TCRdb recomputed calls from the PCR reads with MiXCR, one row per CDR3 protein. The sample has around 78,000 distinct CDR3 sequences, roughly 15% seen once. The specimen comprised PBMCs, mostly from graft donor cells, sampled 180 days after TCRalphabeta/CD19-depleted stem cell transplant. The source of these receptors is a male patient between 2 and 15 years old who had a stem cell transplant for acute lymphoblastic leukemia, so the T cells may come from the graft donor.

This clonotype was picked up a small number of times. The J gene is TRBJ2-3, the V gene TRBV28; TRBD2 aligns across 8 bases. Germline V CDR1 and CDR2: MDHEN, SYDVKM. The CDR3 covers 16 residues. The J segment lost 3 bases and the V segment lost 6 bases, leaving 11 bases of the junction unmatched. The CDR3 region has the DNA TGTGCCAGCAGCCGTTGGGGGAGCGGGGGAACAGATACGCAGTATTTT. It is translated as CASSRWGSGGTDTQYF.

Only a few counts were recorded for this clonotype. V is TRBV6-5 and J is TRBJ1-2; D may be TRBD1 (5 bases). Trimming took 0 bases from V and 5 from J, leaving 19 bases between them. This CDR3 comprises 17 residues. In germline, CDR1 is MNHEY, CDR2 SVGAGI. The CDR3: CASSYSLGAGRIYGYTF. The DNA of the CDR3 is TGTGCCAGCAGTTACTCTTTAGGAGCGGGACGGATATATGGCTACACCTTC.

The V call is TRBV24-1, the J call TRBJ2-1; no definite D call. Germline V gene data show CDR1 as KGHDR and CDR2 as SFDVKD. V was cut by 4 bases and J by 12 bases, with 9 bases left in between. There are 11 residues in the CDR3. As DNA, the CDR3 is TGTGCCACCAGTGACGCAATCGGGCAGTTCTTC. Translation gives CATSDAIGQFF.

In its sample, this clonotype was seen a few times. V and J are TRBV28 and TRBJ2-6; no clear D gene. Germline V gives CDR1 MDHEN, CDR2 SYDVKM. The CDR3 consists of 16 residues. Trimming removed 3 bases at V and 2 bases at J, with 11 bases between. The CDR3 is CASSFPGKTGANVLTF. The CDR3 coding sequence is TGTGCCAGCAGTTTTCCTGGGAAAACTGGGGCCAACGTCCTGACTTTC.

This clonotype was picked up a small number of times. The gene calls are TRBV7-9 and TRBJ2-5; D gene uncertain. The length of the CDR3 is 15 residues. Trimming pared 5 bases from V and 3 bases from J, leaving 16 bases between. The germline CDR1 and CDR2 sequences are SEHNR and FQNEAQ (reference sequence). CDR3 nucleotide sequence: TGTGCCAGCAGCCCCTCCGCTCAAAATAAAGAGACCCAGTACTTC. Protein: CASSPSAQNKETQYF.

The V gene is TRBV9, the J gene TRBJ2-3; 14 bases line up with TRBD2. CDR1 is SGDLS and CDR2 is YYNGEE in the germline V gene. The length of the CDR3 is 16 residues. V trimming: 1 base; J trimming: 3 bases; junction bases outside the gene matches: 1. The CDR3 protein is CASSVRTSGRTDTQYF. The DNA of the CDR3 is TGTGCCAGCAGCGTAAGGACTAGCGGGAGGACAGATACGCAGTATTTT.

This chain links TRBV25-1 with TRBJ1-1; D ambiguous. V was cut by 1 base and J by 10 bases, with 13 bases left in between. The CDR3 contains 13 residues. CDR1 MGHDK and CDR2 SYGVNS come from the germline V gene. The CDR3 loop is CASSEFPGIAAFF. Written as DNA, the CDR3 is TGTGCCAGCAGTGAATTTCCAGGAATCGCAGCTTTCTTT.

The gene calls are TRBV6-8 and TRBJ2-7; D uncertain. Germline CDR1 and CDR2: MNHGY and SAAAGT. Trimming took 0 bases from V and 5 from J, leaving 20 bases between them. This CDR3 spans 17 amino acids. For the CDR3, the DNA is TGTGCCAGCAGTTACTCGAGGCGGTGTCAGCTTTATGACGAGCAGTACTTC. Its protein product is CASSYSRRCQLYDEQYF.

This clonotype was seen ten or more times. The chain links TRBV20-1 to TRBJ1-6; 9 nucleotides match TRBD1. This CDR3 comprises 14 residues. CDR1 DFQATT and CDR2 SNEGSKA come from the germline V gene (reference sequence). The CDR3: CSADGTGLNSPLHF. The CDR3 coding sequence is TGCAGCGCAGACGGGACAGGGCTTAATTCACCCCTCCACTTT.

The chain carries TRBV7-2 and TRBJ2-5, with D possibly being TRBD1 or TRBD2 (5 bases each). The CDR3 length is 14 residues. V was cut by 4 bases and J by 5 bases, with 14 bases left in between. The germline V gene encodes CDR1 SGHTA and CDR2 FQGNSA. DNA of the CDR3: TGTGCCAGCAGCTCCCGGGACCGCACGGAGACCCAGTACTTC. Its translation is CASSSRDRTETQYF. The whole variable domain, remainder taken from reference TRBV7-2 and TRBJ2-5, is GAGVSQSPSNKVTEKGKDVELRCDPISGHTALYWYRQSLGQGLEFLIYFQGNSAPDKSGLPSDRFSAERTGGSVSTLTIQRTQQEDSAVYLCASSSRDRTETQYFGPGTRLLVL.

This clonotype was counted a few times. The rearrangement uses TRBV7-8 and TRBJ1-6; D is ambiguous. Germline CDR1 SGHVS, CDR2 FQNEAQ. The germline V and J ends were trimmed by 7 bases and 9 bases, with 19 bases remaining between them. The CDR3 loop spans 15 amino acids. The DNA for the CDR3 is TGTGCCAGCATCCCGGGATCTTCGCAGCGTTCACCCCTCCACTTT. This encodes CASIPGSSQRSPLHF.

As to this clonotype: A read error may account for a junction end that differs from germline. The CDR3 DNA follows: TGTGCCAGCACAGGACTAGCGGGAGTCATAGATGCGCAGTATTTT. Its protein is CASTGLAGVIDAQYF. The chain has TRBV6-1 and TRBJ2-3; 13 nucleotides match TRBD2. Per the germline V gene, CDR1 is MNHNS and CDR2 is SASEGT. This CDR3 is built from 15 residues.

For the CDR3, the DNA is TGTGCCAGCAGCTGGGGACGGTACAATGAGCAGTTCTTC. This translates into CASSWGRYNEQFF. This chain joins TRBV7-6 and TRBJ2-1, with D tentatively TRBD1 or TRBD2 (5 bases each). V was clipped by 4 bases and J by 4 bases, with 8 bases between them. The CDR3 contains 13 residues. Germline V gives CDR1 SGHVS, CDR2 FNYEAQ. Full variable domain (rest looked up from reference TRBV7-6 and TRBJ2-1): GAGVSQSPRYKVTKRGQDVALRCDPISGHVSLYWYRQALGQGPEFLTYFNYEAQQDKSGLPNDRFSAERPEGSISTLTIQRTEQRDSAMYRCASSWGRYNEQFFGPGTRLTVL.

The CDR3 DNA follows: TGTGCCAGCAGCCTCGGGACCGCGGGAGGGTATGAGCAGTTCTTC. Translation gives CASSLGTAGGYEQFF. J is TRBJ2-1 and V is TRBV11-2; 9 bases are a match to TRBD2. CDR3 length equals 15 residues. CDR1 and CDR2 (germline): SGHAT, FQNNGV. V lost 5 bases and J lost 8; bases outside the gene matches: 10.